Shown below are 23 T cell receptor beta chains from a single sample sequenced in a study of beta chain features in type 1 diabetes. As every portion of the isolated RNA was reverse transcribed, the sequencing read expressed TCRB transcripts. Produced via immunoSEQ multiplex PCR; TCRdb's table is partial and in-frame only. This sample has 970,000 or so clones, with around a sixth found just once. Sequencing was performed on naive CD4+ T cells from blood. The source is a woman aged 18-29 years in good health.

The rearrangement links TRBV9 to TRBJ2-2, with D possibly being TRBD1 (5 bases). Looked up from germline, CDR1 is SGDLS and CDR2 is YYNGEE. The V end lost 4 bases, the J end lost 2 bases, and 18 bases lay between the germline ends. The CDR3 covers 17 residues. The CDR3 sequence is CASSPLGRALNTGELFF. CDR3 bases: TGTGCCAGCAGCCCACTGGGCAGGGCACTAAACACCGGGGAGCTGTTTTTT.

The chain has TRBV15 and TRBJ2-7, with D perhaps matching TRBD1 (6 bases). Germline lookup yields CDR1 LNHNV and CDR2 YYDKDF (reference sequence). V lost 0 bases and J lost 2, with 14 bases in between. The CDR3 runs 16 residues. CDR3 DNA: TGTGCCACCAGCAGAGATAGGTTAGGACAGACCTACGAGCAGTACTTC. Translated: CATSRDRLGQTYEQYF.

About this clone itself: The junction departs from germline at one end; a sequencing error may be responsible. The chain couples TRBV7-9 to TRBJ1-2, with 7 bases aligning to TRBD1. The V gene's germline CDR1 is SEHNR and CDR2 FQNEAQ (reference sequence). The CDR3 is made up of 11 amino acids. The CDR3 nucleotides read TGTGCCAGCAGCGAATGGGACAGCCTCTCCTTC. Its translation is CASSEWDSLSF.

This sequence joins TRBV6-6 and TRBJ1-1; D is perhaps TRBD1 (6 bases). CDR1 and CDR2 from the germline V gene are MNHNY and SVGAGI (reference sequence). V was clipped by 6 bases and J by 5 bases, with 10 bases between them. The CDR3 is 12 amino acids. The chain's CDR3 is CASRYRETEAFF. The DNA of the CDR3 is TGTGCCAGCAGGTACAGGGAGACTGAAGCTTTCTTT.

The chain uses TRBV6-6 and TRBJ2-1; TRBD2 aligns across 16 bases. The V and J ends lost 2 bases and 9 bases, in that order; junction bases with no gene match: 4. This CDR3 contains 16 residues. Germline CDR1 MNHNY, CDR2 SVGAGI (reference sequence). The CDR3 coding sequence is TGTGCCAGCAGTTACGGGACTAGCGGGAGGGCCAGTGAGCAGTTCTTC. Protein product: CASSYGTSGRASEQFF.

The rearrangement joins TRBV29-1 to TRBJ2-7; 13 positions match TRBD2. Trimming removed 6 bases from V and 1 base from J; junction bases left unmatched: 3. In germline, CDR1 is SQVTM, CDR2 ANQGSEA. The CDR3 loop spans 14 amino acids. The CDR3 nucleotides read TGCAGCGTGAAGGGACTAGCGGGGTCCTACGAGCAGTACTTC. Its protein is CSVKGLAGSYEQYF.

The rearrangement joins TRBV21-1 to TRBJ2-1; TRBD2 was called by the table and not checked on the DNA. TRBV21-1 is recorded as a pseudogene. The CDR3 is made up of 17 amino acids. The CDR3 reads CASSIRLAGGPVGEQFF. The CDR3 coding sequence is TGTGCCAGCAGCATCCGCCTAGCGGGAGGGCCGGTAGGTGAGCAGTTCTTC.

In this sample, this clone turned up a few times. This specimen includes other DNA sequences encoding the same CDR3. The V and J genes are TRBV10-3 and TRBJ2-3; 10 bases map to TRBD2. Germline CDR1 ENHRY, CDR2 SYGVKD. Trimming took 10 bases from V and 3 from J; bases not matched to a gene: 4. There are 13 residues in the CDR3. The CDR3 region has the DNA TGTGCCACCGCGACTAGCGGGACAGATACGCAGTATTTT. Its protein is CATATSGTDTQYF.

This clone was seen a handful of times. This chain uses TRBV6-5 with TRBJ2-1; D is unclear. The germline V and J ends were trimmed by 2 bases and 5 bases, with 7 bases remaining between them. The CDR3 totals 13 residues. Germline V gene data show CDR1 as MNHEY and CDR2 as SVGAGI. The CDR3 nucleotides are TGTGCCAGCAGTTACGTACTTAACAATGAGCAGTTCTTC. Protein: CASSYVLNNEQFF.

The rearrangement uses TRBV5-4 and TRBJ2-4; the D is unclear. Per germline, CDR1 SGHNT and CDR2 YYREEE (reference sequence). The V end lost 1 base, the J end lost 8 bases, and 16 bases lay between the germline ends. The length of the CDR3 is 15 residues. The CDR3 DNA reads TGTGCCAGCAGCTTGTTTGGGTTTAGTTCTGACATTCAGTACTTC. It yields the protein CASSLFGFSSDIQYF. The whole variable domain, remainder taken from reference TRBV5-4 and TRBJ2-4, is ETGVTQSPTHLIKTRGQQVTLRCSSQSGHNTVSWYQQALGQGPQFIFQYYREEENGRGNFPPRFSGLQFPNYSSELNVNALELDDSALYLCASSLFGFSSDIQYFGAGTRLSVL.

This clone was seen a handful of times. The V and J genes are TRBV2 and TRBJ1-1, with TRBD1 matching 7 bases. The J segment lost 1 base and the V segment lost 7 bases, leaving 6 bases of the junction unmatched. Germline-derived CDR1 and CDR2 are SNHLY and FYNNEI. CDR3 size: 14 residues. The CDR3 bases are TGTGCCAGCATCAAGACAGGGCGGAACACTGAAGCTTTCTTT. Protein sequence: CASIKTGRNTEAFF.

This clone was seen more than once but under ten times. V gene TRBV4-3 combines with J gene TRBJ2-7; TRBD1 is a possible D gene (6 bases). The CDR3 length is 16 residues. CDR1 is LGHNA, CDR2 YSLEER, per germline. The V gene lost 1 base and the J gene lost 3 bases, with 16 bases spanning the gap. The CDR3 DNA sequence: TGCGCCAGCAGCCAAGCTCCGGGACAATCGTTCTACGAGCAGTACTTC. This codes for CASSQAPGQSFYEQYF.

This chain uses TRBV28 with TRBJ1-5; TRBD1 is a possible D gene (5 bases). Germline lookup yields CDR1 MDHEN and CDR2 SYDVKM. V lost 2 bases and J 6 bases, leaving 11 bases between the germline ends. The CDR3 covers 14 residues. CDR3 amino acids: CASSLGDESQPQHF. CDR3 DNA: TGTGCCAGCAGTTTAGGGGACGAGAGTCAGCCCCAGCATTTT.

The chain joins TRBV7-2 to TRBJ2-7, with D possibly TRBD2 on 6 matching bases. V dropped 7 bases and J dropped 6 bases, with 19 bases sitting between them. The CDR3 consists of 14 residues. Germline CDR1 is SGHTA and CDR2 is FQGNSA. Written as DNA, the CDR3 is TGTGCCAGCACCGCGGGGAGTTGGTTGGGCGAGCAGTACTTC. Translated: CASTAGSWLGEQYF.

This clone appeared a few times. The chain links TRBV7-2 to TRBJ2-1, with D unclear. V was trimmed by 5 bases and J by 12 bases, leaving 17 bases between them. CDR1 and CDR2 from the germline V gene are SGHTA and FQGNSA. The CDR3 spans 13 residues. Written as DNA, the CDR3 is TGTGCCAGCAGCCTTCAGGATCAGGCCACGCAGTTCTTC. Protein sequence: CASSLQDQATQFF.

As concerns this clone: The same CDR3 is also encoded by other DNA sequences in this sample. V usage is TRBV18 and J usage is TRBJ2-5; D gene unclear. Per germline, CDR1 KGHSH and CDR2 LQKENI. The CDR3 consists of 13 residues. V lost 3 bases to trimming and J lost 1 base, with 6 bases between them. The CDR3 nucleotides read TGTGCCAGCTCACCTGCGAGCCAAGAGACCCAGTACTTC. As protein: CASSPASQETQYF.

The chain recombines TRBV19 with TRBJ2-7; weak D call: TRBD2 (6 bases). CDR1 is LNHDA, CDR2 SQIVND, per germline (reference sequence). This CDR3 spans 17 amino acids. The ends were cut back, 6 bases at V and 4 bases at J, with 25 bases in the middle. CDR3 nucleotide sequence: TGTGCCAGTAGCGCCGGGGGTGCGAATTCTATTCAGTACGAGCAGTACTTC. Residues: CASSAGGANSIQYEQYF.

The J gene is TRBJ2-3, the V gene TRBV25-1; tentatively, D is TRBD2 (6 bases). CDR1 and CDR2 (germline): MGHDK, SYGVNS. V was cut by 4 bases and J by 1 base, with 12 bases left in between. The CDR3 totals 15 residues. CDR3 sequence reads: CASSVLALGTDTQYF. In DNA, the CDR3 is TGTGCCAGCAGTGTCCTAGCGCTGGGCACAGATACGCAGTATTTT.

This clone has only a few counts. The CDR3 region is CASSILPGLAGEETQYF. The DNA of the CDR3 is TGTGCCAGCAGCATCCTCCCGGGACTAGCGGGAGAAGAGACCCAGTACTTC. The rearrangement joins TRBV5-6 to TRBJ2-5; 14 bases are a match to TRBD2. V lost 4 bases to trimming and J lost 3 bases; unmatched junction nucleotides: 8. Germline values: CDR1 SGHDT, CDR2 YYEEEE. This CDR3 has 17 amino acids.

The CDR3: CASSLGRERRETQYF. The CDR3 nucleotides are TGTGCCAGCAGCTTAGGGCGGGAGAGGAGGGAGACCCAGTACTTC. The rearrangement joins TRBV7-2 to TRBJ2-5; TRBD2 aligns across 7 bases. Germline values: CDR1 SGHTA, CDR2 FQGNSA. The junction had 7 bases not matched to a gene; V was cut back by 1 base and J by 5 bases. This CDR3 comprises 15 residues.

This clone occurred a few times. This specimen includes other DNA sequences encoding the same CDR3. The chain employs TRBV7-2 and TRBJ1-4, with a possible D match to TRBD1 (5 bases). Germline lookup yields CDR1 SGHTA and CDR2 FQGNSA. With 1 base removed from V and 8 bases from J, the gap between germline ends came to 8 bases. This CDR3 contains 13 residues. CDR3 region: CASSLVSGEKLFF. CDR3 bases: TGTGCCAGCAGCTTAGTTTCAGGGGAAAAACTGTTTTTT.

This clone was counted only a few times. The rearrangement links TRBV10-3 to TRBJ2-1, with 7 bases lining up with TRBD2. The CDR3 spans 14 residues. J lost 2 bases, V lost 5 bases, and 3 bases had no gene match. Germline lookup yields CDR1 ENHRY and CDR2 SYGVKD. CDR3: CAISWEGTYNEQFF. The CDR3, as DNA: TGTGCCATCAGTTGGGAGGGCACCTACAATGAGCAGTTCTTC.

The rearrangement joins TRBV28 to TRBJ2-5, with 9 nucleotides matching TRBD1. With V trimmed by 6 bases and J by 4 bases, 9 bases remained unmatched. The CDR3 has 15 residues. The germline gives CDR1 MDHEN, CDR2 SYDVKM. The CDR3 here is CASSSIGTGLETQYF. CDR3 DNA: TGTGCCAGCAGCTCGATAGGGACAGGGCTAGAGACCCAGTACTTC.